Following are 12 T cell receptor beta chains from one sample sequenced in a study of blood T cell repertoires in COVID-19. Method: immunoSEQ multiplex PCR; TCRdb's copy keeps in-frame clones and lacks some. The table shows under 30,000 clones, with 85% to 90% occurring only once. The sample taken for sequencing was peripheral blood. The receptor source for this set is a human donor in a cohort sampled during active COVID-19.

This rearrangement joins TRBV19 to TRBJ2-2; D is unclear. This CDR3 comprises 14 residues. Germline V gene sequence: CDR1 LNHDA, CDR2 SQIVND (reference sequence). V was trimmed by 1 base and J by 3 bases, leaving 6 bases between them. The CDR3 spells CASSIGSYTGELFF. DNA for the CDR3: TGTGCCAGTAGTATAGGGAGTTACACCGGGGAGCTGTTTTTT.

The DNA of the CDR3 is TGTGCCAGCACCGCGGGGGAAACAGCGAGTTCACCCCTCCACTTT. Protein: CASTAGETASSPLHF. This sequence joins TRBV5-5 and TRBJ1-6, with a weak D call TRBD1 (5 bases). The CDR3 contains 15 residues. The V gene's germline CDR1 is SGHKS and CDR2 YYEKEE (reference sequence). Between the trimmed V and J ends, which lost 6 bases and 9 bases, there was a span of 19 bases.

This chain joins TRBV28 and TRBJ2-1; 12 bases fit TRBD1. Germline assignment: CDR1 MDHEN and CDR2 SYDVKM. CDR3 length: 20 amino acids. The junction had 13 bases not matched to a gene; V was cut back by 1 base and J by 3 bases. The CDR3 spells CASSLLPRGQGANYYNEQFF. Written as DNA, the CDR3 is TGTGCCAGCAGTTTATTACCGCGGGGACAGGGGGCCAACTACTACAATGAGCAGTTCTTC.

About this clone: One end of the junction is discordant with germline, which a read error may explain. This chain uses TRBV5-8 with TRBJ1-5, with 9 bases lining up with TRBD1. The CDR3 covers 16 residues. CDR1 and CDR2 from the germline V gene are SGHTS and YDEGEE. The CDR3 loop is CASSTGRDRVLVPTYF. CDR3 sequence (DNA): TGTGCCAGCAGCACCGGACGGGACAGGGTATTAGTCCCAACGTATTTT.

This clone was seen a handful of times. The V gene is TRBV4-1, the J gene TRBJ2-7, with 10 positions matching TRBD2. V shed 4 bases and J 5 bases; nucleotides not matched to a gene: 11. Germline CDR1 and CDR2: MGHRA and YSYEKL. The CDR3 contains 16 residues. The DNA for the CDR3 is TGCGCCAGCAGCCGAGGACTAGCGGCAACGGTCCACGAGCAGTACTTC. Its translation: CASSRGLAATVHEQYF.

CDR3 sequence: CASSLPSGYNEQFF. The CDR3 DNA is TGTGCCAGCAGCTTGCCTAGCGGCTACAATGAGCAGTTCTTC. The V gene is TRBV5-4, the J gene TRBJ2-1, with TRBD2 matching 7 bases. This CDR3 is 14 amino acids long. V trimming: 1 base; J trimming: 3 bases; junction bases outside the gene matches: 1. Germline values: CDR1 SGHNT, CDR2 YYREEE (reference sequence).

The V and J genes are TRBV10-3 and TRBJ1-1, with D tentatively TRBD1 (5 bases). Germline CDR1 is ENHRY and CDR2 is SYGVKD. Deletions cut 3 bases from V and 1 base from J, with 6 bases between. The CDR3 is made up of 13 amino acids. The CDR3 DNA is TGTGCCATCAGTGAACAGGAGAACACTGAAGCTTTCTTT. As protein: CAISEQENTEAFF.

V gene TRBV4-3 combines with J gene TRBJ2-7; 12 bases are a match to TRBD2. Germline V gene lookup returns CDR1 LGHNA and CDR2 YSLEER. The junction had 10 bases not matched to a gene; V was cut back by 4 bases and J by 6 bases. The CDR3 is 16 residues long. The CDR3 bases are TGCGCCAGCAGCCCTCAACTAGCGGGAGGTATCAGCGAGCAGTACTTC. Translating it yields CASSPQLAGGISEQYF.

The gene calls are TRBV28 and TRBJ1-1, with 9 bases fitting TRBD1. V dropped 5 bases and J dropped 1; count of bases not matched to a gene: 5. Germline loops: CDR1 MDHEN, CDR2 SYDVKM. This CDR3 region has 15 residues. The CDR3 region is CASSQTGGWNTEAFF. The CDR3 DNA reads TGTGCCAGCAGTCAAACAGGGGGCTGGAACACTGAAGCTTTCTTT.

The rearrangement joins TRBV6-5 to TRBJ2-3, with D unclear. V gave up 0 bases and J gave up 6 bases, with 13 bases separating them. Germline lookup yields CDR1 MNHEY and CDR2 SVGAGI. This CDR3 is built from 15 residues. CDR3 sequence: CASSYSRRGWDTQYF. CDR3 nucleotide sequence: TGTGCCAGCAGTTACTCCCGGCGAGGTTGGGATACGCAGTATTTT.

V and J are TRBV28 and TRBJ1-2; TRBD1 matches at 11 bases. The germline CDR1 and CDR2 sequences are MDHEN and SYDVKM. Unmatched junction bases numbered 10, after V lost 3 bases and J lost 4 bases. The CDR3 spans 17 residues. The CDR3 DNA reads TGTGCCAGCAGTTTCCCTGGACAGGGGGCGCGTAGCTATGGCTACACCTTC. Its translation is CASSFPGQGARSYGYTF.

CDR3 nucleotide sequence: TGTGCCAGTAGTATGTCAACAAGAAGATATAATTCACCCCTCCACTTT. Its translation is CASSMSTRRYNSPLHF. The chain carries TRBV19 and TRBJ1-6; the D is unclear. CDR1 is LNHDA, CDR2 SQIVND, per germline (reference sequence). V lost 3 bases, J lost 4 bases, and 13 bases lay in between. This CDR3 spans 16 amino acids.